These 2 T cell receptor beta chains were all obtained from the same sample, sequenced in a study of graft-versus-host responses after intestinal transplantation. Sequencing used immunoSEQ multiplex PCR; TCRdb keeps in-frame clones, though not all of them. The data show 95,000 or so clones, about 93% seen once. Specimen: PBMCs, collected roughly 410 days after intestinal transplant. Source of these receptors: a human patient who received an intestinal transplant, so some T cells may come from the graft donor.

J is TRBJ2-7 and V is TRBV21-1; TRBD1 is the table's D call and was not checked against the DNA. TRBV21-1 is a listed pseudogene. The CDR3 extends over 15 amino acids. CDR3 protein: CASTRRDRTTYEQYF. The CDR3 coding sequence is TGTGCCAGCACCCGCCGGGACAGGACAACCTACGAGCAGTACTTC.

The rearrangement uses TRBV6-1 and TRBJ2-2; TRBD1 matches at 8 bases. The CDR3 spans 13 residues. The trim removed 4 bases at V and 5 bases at J, leaving 0 bases unmatched. Germline CDR1 is MNHNS and CDR2 is SASEGT. As DNA, the CDR3 is TGTGCCAGCAGTGGACAGGGGACCGGGGAGCTGTTTTTT. Translation gives CASSGQGTGELFF.